This T cell receptor beta chain comes out of a study of CD8 T cells in Susac syndrome. Turning to the study itself: Patients with Susac syndrome had blood drawn and were at that point therapy-naive, on corticosteroids, or on intravenous immunoglobulin alone.

Each Susac syndrome patient had definite or probable disease by recently defined criteria. An amount of RNA that ranged from roughly 0.5 to 1 ug was reverse transcribed with random hexamers. TCRdb reprocessed the immunoSEQ multiplex PCR reads with MiXCR, giving one entry per CDR3 protein. Of approximately 190,000 distinct CDR3 sequences in the sample, roughly 91% were seen once. V lost 0 bases, J lost 8 bases, and 5 bases stayed unmatched. Germline assignment: CDR1 DFQATT and CDR2 SNEGSKA (reference sequence). This CDR3 is 15 amino acids long. V and J are TRBV20-1 and TRBJ2-1, with 12 nucleotides matching TRBD1. The TCR was taken from a human donor with Susac syndrome. The specimen was CD4+ T cells from PBMCs. CDR3 protein: CSAREWDRGHHEQFF. In DNA form, the CDR3 reads TGCAGTGCTAGAGAATGGGACAGGGGGCATCATGAGCAGTTCTTC.